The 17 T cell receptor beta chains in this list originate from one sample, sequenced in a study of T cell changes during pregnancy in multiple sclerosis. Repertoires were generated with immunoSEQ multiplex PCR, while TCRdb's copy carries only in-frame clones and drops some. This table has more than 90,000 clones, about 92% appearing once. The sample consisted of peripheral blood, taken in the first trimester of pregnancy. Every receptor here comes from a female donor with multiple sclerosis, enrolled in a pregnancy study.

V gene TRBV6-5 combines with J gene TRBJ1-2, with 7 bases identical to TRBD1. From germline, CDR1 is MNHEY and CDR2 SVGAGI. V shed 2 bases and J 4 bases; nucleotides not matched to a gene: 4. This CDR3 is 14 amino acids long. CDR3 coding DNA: TGTGCCAGCAGTTACCAGGGGGGAGGCTATGGCTACACCTTC. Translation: CASSYQGGGYGYTF.

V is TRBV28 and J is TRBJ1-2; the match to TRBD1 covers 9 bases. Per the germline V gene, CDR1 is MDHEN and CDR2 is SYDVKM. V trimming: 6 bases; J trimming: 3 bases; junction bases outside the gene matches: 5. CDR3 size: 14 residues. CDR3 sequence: CASSRGDRDYGYTF. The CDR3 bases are TGTGCCAGCAGCCGCGGGGACAGGGACTATGGCTACACCTTC.

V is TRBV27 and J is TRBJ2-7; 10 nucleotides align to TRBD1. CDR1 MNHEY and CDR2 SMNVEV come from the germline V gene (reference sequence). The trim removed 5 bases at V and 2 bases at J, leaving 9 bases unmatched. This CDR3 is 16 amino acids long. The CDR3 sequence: CASSPGQGWGAYEQYF. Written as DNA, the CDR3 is TGTGCCAGCAGTCCGGGACAGGGGTGGGGTGCCTACGAGCAGTACTTC.

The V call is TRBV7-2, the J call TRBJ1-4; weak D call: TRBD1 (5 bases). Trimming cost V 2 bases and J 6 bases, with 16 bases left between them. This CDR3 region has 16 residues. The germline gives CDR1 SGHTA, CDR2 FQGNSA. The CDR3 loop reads CASSLRRVREDEKLFF. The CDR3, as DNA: TGTGCCAGCAGCTTAAGGAGGGTCAGGGAGGATGAAAAACTGTTTTTT. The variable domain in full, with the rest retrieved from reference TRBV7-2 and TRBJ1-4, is GAGVSQSPSNKVTEKGKDVELRCDPISGHTALYWYRQSLGQGLEFLIYFQGNSAPDKSGLPSDRFSAERTGGSVSTLTIQRTQQEDSAVYLCASSLRRVREDEKLFFGSGTQLSVL.

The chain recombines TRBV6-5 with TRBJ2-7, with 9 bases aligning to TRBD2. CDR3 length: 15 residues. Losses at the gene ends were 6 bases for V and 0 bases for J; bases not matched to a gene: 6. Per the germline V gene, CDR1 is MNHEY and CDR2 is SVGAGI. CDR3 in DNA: TGTGCCAGCAGCAATCCGGGACTAGCCTCCTACGAGCAGTACTTC. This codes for CASSNPGLASYEQYF.

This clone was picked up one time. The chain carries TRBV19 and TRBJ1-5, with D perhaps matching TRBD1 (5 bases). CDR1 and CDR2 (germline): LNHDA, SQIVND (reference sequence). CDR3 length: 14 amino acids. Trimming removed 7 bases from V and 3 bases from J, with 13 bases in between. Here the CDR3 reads CASTPPGDNQPQHF. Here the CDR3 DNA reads TGTGCCAGTACCCCGCCGGGGGACAATCAGCCCCAGCATTTT. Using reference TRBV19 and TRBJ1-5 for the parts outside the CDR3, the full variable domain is DGGITQSPKYLFRKEGQNVTLSCEQNLNHDAMYWYRQDPGQGLRLIYYSQIVNDFQKGDIAEGYSVSREKKESFPLTVTSAQKNPTAFYLCASTPPGDNQPQHFGDGTRLSIL.

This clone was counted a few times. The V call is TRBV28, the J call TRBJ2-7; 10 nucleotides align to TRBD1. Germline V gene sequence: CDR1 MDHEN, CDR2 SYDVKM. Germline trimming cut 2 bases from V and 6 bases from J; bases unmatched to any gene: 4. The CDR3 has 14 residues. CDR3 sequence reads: CASSLLGQGSEQYF. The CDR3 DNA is TGTGCCAGCAGTTTACTGGGACAGGGGAGCGAGCAGTACTTC.

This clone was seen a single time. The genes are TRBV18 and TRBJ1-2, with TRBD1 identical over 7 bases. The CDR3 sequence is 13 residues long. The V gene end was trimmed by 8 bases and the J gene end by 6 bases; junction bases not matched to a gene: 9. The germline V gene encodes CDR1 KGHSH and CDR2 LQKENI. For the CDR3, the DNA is TGTGCCAGCGCGACAGGGAGAGAGGATGGCTACACCTTC. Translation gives CASATGREDGYTF.

The CDR3 nucleotides read TGTGCCAGCAGTAGGACAGGGACGGGCGACTATGGCTACACCTTC. Amino acid sequence: CASSRTGTGDYGYTF. V and J are TRBV5-6 and TRBJ1-2; TRBD1 aligns across 8 bases. Germline CDR1 is SGHDT and CDR2 is YYEEEE. There are 15 residues in the CDR3. Trimming removed 5 bases from V and 3 bases from J; junction bases left unmatched: 9.

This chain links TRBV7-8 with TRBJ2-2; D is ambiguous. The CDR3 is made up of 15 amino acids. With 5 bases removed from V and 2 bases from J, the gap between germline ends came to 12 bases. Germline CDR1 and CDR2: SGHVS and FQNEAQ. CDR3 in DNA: TGTGCCAGCAGCCCACCGCGGCTTAACACCGGGGAGCTGTTTTTT. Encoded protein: CASSPPRLNTGELFF. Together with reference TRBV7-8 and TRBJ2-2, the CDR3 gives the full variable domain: GAGVSQSPRYKVAKRGQDVALRCDPISGHVSLFWYQQALGQGPEFLTYFQNEAQLDKSGLPSDRFFAERPEGSVSTLKIQRTQQEDSAVYLCASSPPRLNTGELFFGEGSRLTVL.

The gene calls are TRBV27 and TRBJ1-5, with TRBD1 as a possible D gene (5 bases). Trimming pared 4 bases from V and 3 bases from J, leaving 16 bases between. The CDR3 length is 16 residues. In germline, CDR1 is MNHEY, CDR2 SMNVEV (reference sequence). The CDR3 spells CASSSRQSGFNQPQHF. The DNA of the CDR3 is TGTGCCAGCAGTTCTCGACAGTCAGGGTTCAATCAGCCCCAGCATTTT.

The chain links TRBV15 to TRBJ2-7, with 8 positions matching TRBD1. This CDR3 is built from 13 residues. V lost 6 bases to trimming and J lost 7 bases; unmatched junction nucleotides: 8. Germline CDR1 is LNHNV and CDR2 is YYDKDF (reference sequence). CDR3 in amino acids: CATRKDRVGEQYF. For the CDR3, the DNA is TGTGCCACCAGGAAGGACAGGGTAGGTGAGCAGTACTTC. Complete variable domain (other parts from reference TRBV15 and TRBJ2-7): DAMVIQNPRYQVTQFGKPVTLSCSQTLNHNVMYWYQQKSSQAPKLLFHYYDKDFNNEADTPDNFQSRRPNTSFCFLDIRSPGLGDTAMYLCATRKDRVGEQYFGPGTRLTVT.

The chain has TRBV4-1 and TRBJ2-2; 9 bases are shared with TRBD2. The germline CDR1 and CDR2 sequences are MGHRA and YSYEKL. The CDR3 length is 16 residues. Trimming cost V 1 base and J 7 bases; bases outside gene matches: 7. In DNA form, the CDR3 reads TGCGCCAGCAGCCAAGTAAGGGGGACTAGCAACGGGGAGCTGTTTTTT. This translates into CASSQVRGTSNGELFF.

CDR3 amino acids: CASSLEQVTQYF. In DNA form, the CDR3 reads TGTGCCAGCAGCTTAGAACAGGTGACCCAGTACTTC. This chain uses TRBV7-2 with TRBJ2-5; tentatively, D is TRBD1 (5 bases). Trimming cost V 1 base and J 7 bases, with 7 bases left between them. The CDR3 extends over 12 amino acids. Germline-derived CDR1 and CDR2 are SGHTA and FQGNSA.

CDR3 sequence (DNA): TGTGCCAGCAGAAACCGGGGGGAGAGCACCGGGGAGCTGTTTTTT. Translated: CASRNRGESTGELFF. The chain joins TRBV13 to TRBJ2-2; 7 bases agree with TRBD2. Looked up from germline, CDR1 is PRHDT and CDR2 is FYEKMQ (reference sequence). This CDR3 contains 15 residues. J was trimmed by 4 bases and V by 6 bases; bases with no gene match: 8.

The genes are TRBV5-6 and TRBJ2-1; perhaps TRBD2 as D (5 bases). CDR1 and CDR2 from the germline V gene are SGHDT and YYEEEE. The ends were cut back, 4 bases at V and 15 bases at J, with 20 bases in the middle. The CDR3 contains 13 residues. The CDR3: CASSLSPTGIPFF. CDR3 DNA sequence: TGTGCCAGCAGCCTCTCCCCTACCGGGATACCGTTCTTC.

The CDR3 protein is CASSPHRGAGGQPQHF. The CDR3 DNA is TGTGCCAGCAGTCCCCATCGGGGGGCTGGGGGTCAGCCCCAGCATTTT. The chain employs TRBV21-1 and TRBJ1-5. TRBV21-1 is marked as a pseudogene. This CDR3 contains 16 residues.